This paragraph covers one T cell receptor (beta chain) sequence. Its antigen target is currently unknown. The record has no base qualities; no much larger clone is one base away. These data belong to a study of blood T cell repertoires in COVID-19 (dated by TCRdb to 2020 to 2022). As for the study more broadly: The collaborator samples originated in the United States, Italy and Spain and spanned the acute and convalescent phases of COVID-19. The material from the prospective study consisted of cDNA or gDNA derived from T cells, B-cell-depleted T cells, or PBMCs. The dataset comprised deeply sampled blood TCRbeta repertoires from subjects exposed to, actively infected with, or recovered from COVID-19. The repertoires were released in a freely available public database intended as a resource for research on the immune response to SARS-CoV-2. The samples were drawn from the first 160 participants of the ongoing ImmuneRACE study and from under 1,500 subjects provided by 6 global collaborators. The sample metadata nearly always contained a de-identified subject ID, COVID-19 status, age in years and sex. HLA class I and class II types, where available, came from metadata supplied by the sample provider rather than from assay-based typing.

The CDR3 measures 15 amino acids from cysteine to phenylalanine. The only DNA kept is the CDR3, 45 bases in frame from the first base. The germline V gene encodes CDR1 WSHSY and CDR2 SAAADI. The V and J ends are trimmed by 0 bases and 2 bases, leaving 10 bases between them. Whole blood was collected in K2EDTA tubes by collaborating institutions according to the institutions' own protocols. For TCRbeta analysis, collaborator samples were shipped as frozen whole blood, as isolated PBMCs, or as DNA extracted from either sample type. Broad study findings and their caveats: Clinical and demographic metadata were provided uncurated, with the amount varying by source and participant.

The immunoSEQ Assay, a bias-controlled multiplex PCR, was used to amplify TCRbeta CDR3 regions from genomic DNA. The published analysis was carried out like this. The number of nucleated cells in each sample was estimated by amplification of reference gene primers within the assay. To quantify the absolute abundance of each unique TCRbeta CDR3 rearrangement, sequence reads were collapsed and filtered. For each sample, productive Simpson clonality was calculated by taking the square root of Simpson's diversity index across productive rearrangements. TCRdb provides this immuneACCESS table in a form limited to in-frame rearrangements. Some clones are lacking; in checked studies, under half of them reflect an unresolved V gene, and why the rest are absent is not known. That table supplies the V and J calls and clone size; D and trimming were determined from the DNA. Present in this sample are almost 300,000 clones, around 84% of which were seen just once. Around 1.4% of the sample lies in the top ten.

The rearrangement joined TRBV10-2 to TRBJ1-2; a weak D assignment points to TRBD1 (6 bases agree). The specimen was peripheral blood. The TCR sequence derives from a man aged 65 to 85 with acute or convalescent COVID-19. The CDR3 protein is CASSESKGGNYGYTF. The bases are TGCGCCAGCAGTGAGTCAAAGGGGGGGAACTATGGCTACACCTTC.